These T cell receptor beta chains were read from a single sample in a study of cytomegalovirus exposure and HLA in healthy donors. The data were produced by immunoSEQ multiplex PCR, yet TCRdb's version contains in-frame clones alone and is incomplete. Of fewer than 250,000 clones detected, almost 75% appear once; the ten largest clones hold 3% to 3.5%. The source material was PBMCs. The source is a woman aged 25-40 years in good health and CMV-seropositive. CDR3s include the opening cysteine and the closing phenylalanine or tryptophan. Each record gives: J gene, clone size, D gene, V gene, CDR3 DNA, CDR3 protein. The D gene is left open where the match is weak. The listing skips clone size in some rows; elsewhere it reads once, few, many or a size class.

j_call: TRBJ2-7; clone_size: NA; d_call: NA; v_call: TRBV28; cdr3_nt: TGTGCCAGCAGTCCTCCCCGTTACGAGCAGTACTTC; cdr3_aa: CASSPPRYEQYF
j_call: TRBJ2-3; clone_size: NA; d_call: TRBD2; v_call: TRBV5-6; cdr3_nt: TGTGCCAGCAGCTCCCCGGGAGGGAACACAGATACGCAGTATTTT; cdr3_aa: CASSSPGGNTDTQYF
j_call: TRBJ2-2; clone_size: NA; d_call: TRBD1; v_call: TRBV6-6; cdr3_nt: TGTGCCAGCAGTAACCGGGCAGGGGGCACCGGGGAGCTGTTTTTT; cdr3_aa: CASSNRAGGTGELFF
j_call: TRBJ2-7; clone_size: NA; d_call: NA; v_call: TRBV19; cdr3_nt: TGTGCCAGTAGTTTTAGCGGCGGAGCTCCCTACGAGCAGTACTTC; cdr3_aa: CASSFSGGAPYEQYF
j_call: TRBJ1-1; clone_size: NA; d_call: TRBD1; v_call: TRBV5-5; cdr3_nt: TGTGCCAGCACCCCCCGGTTAGGACAGGGACAAATGAACACTGAAGCTTTCTTT; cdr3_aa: CASTPRLGQGQMNTEAFF
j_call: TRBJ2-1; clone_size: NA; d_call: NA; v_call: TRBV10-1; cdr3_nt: TGCGCCAGCAGTGAGGGTTTTGGCCCGGAGAGCAATGAGCAGTTCTTC; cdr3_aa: CASSEGFGPESNEQFF
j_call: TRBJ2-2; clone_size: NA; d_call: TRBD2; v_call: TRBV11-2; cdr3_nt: TGTGCCAGCACCCGAACCCTGGGAGGGCAGGGCACCGGGGAGCTGTTTTTT; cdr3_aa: CASTRTLGGQGTGELFF
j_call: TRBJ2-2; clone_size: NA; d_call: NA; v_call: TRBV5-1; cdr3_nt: TGCGCCAGCAGCCCTTTAGGGAGGACAAGCACCGGGGAGCTGTTTTTT; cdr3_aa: CASSPLGRTSTGELFF
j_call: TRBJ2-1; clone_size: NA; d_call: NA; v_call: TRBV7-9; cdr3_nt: TGTGCCAGCAGCCTATCGAGGGCCGGAGGTCCTGAGCAGTTCTTC; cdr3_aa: CASSLSRAGGPEQFF
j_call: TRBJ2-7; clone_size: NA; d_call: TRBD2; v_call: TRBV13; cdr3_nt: TGTGCCAGCAGCTTAGGTGGGGGAGGGCCGAACTACGGGCAGTACTTC; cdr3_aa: CASSLGGGGPNYGQYF
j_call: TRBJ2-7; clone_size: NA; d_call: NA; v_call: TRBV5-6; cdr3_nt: TGTGCCAGCAGCTTAGGTTTCCTAGCACTCAACTACGAGCAGTACTTC; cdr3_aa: CASSLGFLALNYEQYF
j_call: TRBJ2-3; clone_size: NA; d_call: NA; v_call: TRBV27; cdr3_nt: TGTGCCAGCAGTTTTTCTGCCCGGGGGTTCACAGATACGCAGTATTTT; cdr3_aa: CASSFSARGFTDTQYF
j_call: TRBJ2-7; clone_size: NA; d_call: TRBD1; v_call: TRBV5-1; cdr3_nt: TGCGCCAGCAGCTTAGGACAGGACTACGAGCAGTACTTC; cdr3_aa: CASSLGQDYEQYF
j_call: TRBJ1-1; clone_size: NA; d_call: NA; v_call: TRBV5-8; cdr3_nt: TGTGCCAGCAGCCTGGACAGAAACACTGAAGCTTTCTTT; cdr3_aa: CASSLDRNTEAFF
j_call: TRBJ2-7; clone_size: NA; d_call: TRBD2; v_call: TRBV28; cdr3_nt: TGTGCCAGCAGCACCCGACTAGCCGTTACCTACGAGCAGTACTTC; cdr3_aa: CASSTRLAVTYEQYF
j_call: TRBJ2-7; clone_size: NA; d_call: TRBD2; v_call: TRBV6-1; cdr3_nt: TGTGCCAGCAGTGAGGTGGGGGGGAACCCCTACGAGCAGTACTTC; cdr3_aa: CASSEVGGNPYEQYF
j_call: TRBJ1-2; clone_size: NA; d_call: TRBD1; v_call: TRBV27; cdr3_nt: TGTGCCAGCAGTTTGCGGGACTCTACTCCGACAGGGGGAGGCTACACCTTC; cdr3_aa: CASSLRDSTPTGGGYTF
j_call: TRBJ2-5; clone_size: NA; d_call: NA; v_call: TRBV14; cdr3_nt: TGTGCCAGCAGCCAAGACAGATTACAAGAGACCCAGTACTTC; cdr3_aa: CASSQDRLQETQYF
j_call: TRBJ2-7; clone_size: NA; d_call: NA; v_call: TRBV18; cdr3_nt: TGTGCCAGCTCACCTAACGAGCAGGGGGAGCAGTACTTC; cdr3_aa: CASSPNEQGEQYF
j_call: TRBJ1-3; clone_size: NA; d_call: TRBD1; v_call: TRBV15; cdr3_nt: TGTGCCACCAGCAGAGGACAGGGGAGACCTGGAAACACCATATATTTT; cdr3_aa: CATSRGQGRPGNTIYF
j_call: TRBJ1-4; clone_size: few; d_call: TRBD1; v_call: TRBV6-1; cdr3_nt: TGTGCCAGCAGTTGGACAGGCTCCGAAAAACTGTTTTTT; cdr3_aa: CASSWTGSEKLFF
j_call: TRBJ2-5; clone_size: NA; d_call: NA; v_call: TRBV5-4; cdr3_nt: TGTGCCAGCAGCCTCGGACAGAGAGAGACCCAGTACTTC; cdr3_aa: CASSLGQRETQYF
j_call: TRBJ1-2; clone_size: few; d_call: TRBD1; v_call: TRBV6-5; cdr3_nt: TGTGCCAGCAGTTACGCGGGACAGGGGGCGGGCTATGGCTACACCTTC; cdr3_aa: CASSYAGQGAGYGYTF
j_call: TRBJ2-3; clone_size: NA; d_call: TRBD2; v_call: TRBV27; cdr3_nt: TGTGCCAGCAGTTTAGTACTAGCGGGAGGGGCAGATACGCAGTATTTT; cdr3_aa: CASSLVLAGGADTQYF
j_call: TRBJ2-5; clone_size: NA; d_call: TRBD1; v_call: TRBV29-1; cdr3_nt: TGCAGCGTGCTAGGGACAGGGGGCCAGGAGACCCAGTACTTC; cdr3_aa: CSVLGTGGQETQYF
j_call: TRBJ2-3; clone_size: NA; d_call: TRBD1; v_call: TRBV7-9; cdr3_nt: TGTGCCAGCAGCCCCCCTGGGGACAGGGGGCAAAGAGATACGCAGTATTTT; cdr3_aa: CASSPPGDRGQRDTQYF
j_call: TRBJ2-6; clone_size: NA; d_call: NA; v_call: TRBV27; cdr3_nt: TGTGCCAGCACTTCCGGGACTGACGGTTCTGGGGCCAACGTCCTGACTTTC; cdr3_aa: CASTSGTDGSGANVLTF
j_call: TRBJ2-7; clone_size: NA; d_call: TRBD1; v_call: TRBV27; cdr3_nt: TGTGCCAGCAGTTCAGGGGGCACCTACGAGCAGTACTTC; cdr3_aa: CASSSGGTYEQYF